This TCR beta chain was captured by sequencing in a study of OX40 agonist ivuxolimab in advanced cancers. Regarding the research as a whole: The costimulatory receptor OX40 (CD134) was targeted by ivuxolimab, a fully human IgG2 agonistic monoclonal antibody. Intravenous ivuxolimab was administered to patients every 2 weeks at six dose levels: 0.01, 0.1, 0.3, 1.5, 3 and 10 mg/kg. Of the 50 to 55 patients in dose escalation, some 19 had hepatocellular carcinoma, some 15 had melanoma, 9 had renal cell carcinoma and 9 had head and neck cancer. The dose-escalation cohort was 80% to 90% male with a mean age of about 54 years, ranging from about 23 to 85. Prior anti-PD-1, anti-PD-L1 or anti-CTLA-4 therapy was permitted, and approximately 42% of dose-escalation patients had received checkpoint inhibitors. Partial responses were achieved by three dose-escalation patients, of whom one had hepatocellular carcinoma and two had cutaneous melanoma. Peripheral TCRbeta sequencing was intended to test whether TCR sequence diversity was altered and clonal T-cell expansion was caused by ivuxolimab. The paper covers the monotherapy dose-escalation part of the phase I ivuxolimab trial, which included N ≈ 50 patients. What the research found in general, with its limitations: After ivuxolimab, CD8+ T cells had more expanded clones than CD4+ T cells on average. Low levels of normalized T-cell clonal expansion were also seen in some nonresponding patients. In the 0.1-3.0 mg/kg groups, partial responders had among the lowest normalized peripheral clonal expansion, particularly in CD8+ T cells. The antigen specificity of the clonally expanded peripheral T cells was not determined. Clonal expansion of both CD4+ and CD8+ blood T cells was observed from baseline to week 6 at doses 0.1 to 3.0 mg/kg.

For sequencing of the TCRbeta CDR3 region, genomic DNA was extracted from the sorted cells. TCRbeta CDR3 regions were sequenced using the immunoSEQ Assay. The source is immuneACCESS, and TCRdb retained only in-frame sequences with V and J called. Part of the clones is not carried over; for the studies checked, unresolved V genes explain less than half of this, and the remainder is unexplained. The sample has approximately 58,000 clones on record, around 80% of them singletons. The ten largest clones capture around 2.1% of the sample. Patients with autoimmune disease history or receiving systemic immunosuppression were excluded from the trial. Peripheral blood for TCR sequencing was collected from all dose cohorts at baseline, on cycle 4 day 1, and on cycle 7 day 1. The samples were taken from a phase I, first-in-human, multicenter, open-label dose-escalation trial of ivuxolimab. Adults with locally advanced or metastatic melanoma, renal cell, hepatocellular, or head and neck squamous cell carcinoma were enrolled in the trial. Before TCR sequencing, CD4+ and CD8+ T cells were separately sorted from peripheral blood.

Turning to this clone: What this receptor recognizes is not known. The sample holds no much larger clone one base away, and base qualities are not on file.

The TCR was taken from an adult with an advanced solid tumor such as melanoma, head and neck, liver or kidney cancer. Sequencing used CD4+ or CD8+ T cells sorted from blood, obtained in a trial of the OX40 agonist ivuxolimab.

The DNA sequence is given as TGTGCCAGCAGCCCCCGGACAGCTGGCCCGCCCCAGCATTTT. It translates as CASSPRTAGPPQHF. The chain is assembled from TRBV9 and TRBJ1-5; 6 matching bases give a weak D call of TRBD1. V was cut back by 4 bases and J by 9 bases, leaving a gap of 17 bases between them. Taken from the germline V gene, the CDR1 and CDR2 loops are SGDLS and YYNGEE. Taken from cysteine to phenylalanine, the CDR3 has 14 residues. The only DNA kept is the CDR3, 42 bases in frame from the first base.